The 27 T cell receptor beta chains below all came from one sample that was sequenced in a study of cytomegalovirus exposure and HLA in healthy donors. In the PCR, 60 Vbeta and 13 Jbeta primers were used. Here immunoSEQ multiplex PCR was the method, and the copy in TCRdb shows in-frame clones only, minus some. This table has roughly 100,000 clones, about 79% appearing once. Sequencing was done on a sample of PBMCs. The receptors derive from a man over 45 in good health and CMV-seronegative.

The chain combines TRBV2 with TRBJ2-2; TRBD1 aligns across 7 bases. The length of the CDR3 is 15 residues. With V trimmed by 6 bases and J by 5 bases, 9 bases remained unmatched. CDR1 and CDR2 (germline): SNHLY, FYNNEI. The CDR3 is CASRQDRDGTGELFF. CDR3 bases: TGTGCCAGCAGACAAGACAGGGATGGGACCGGGGAGCTGTTTTTT.

The rearrangement links TRBV11-3 to TRBJ2-5; 7 positions match TRBD1. This CDR3 spans 15 amino acids. Looked up from germline, CDR1 is SGHNT and CDR2 is YENEEA. Unmatched junction bases numbered 11, after V lost 5 bases and J lost 5 bases. The CDR3 sequence: CASSPRTGPQETQYF. For the CDR3, the DNA is TGTGCCAGCAGCCCGAGGACAGGCCCCCAGGAGACCCAGTACTTC.

The chain uses TRBV6-5 and TRBJ2-3; 8 bases are a match to TRBD1. Per the germline V gene, CDR1 is MNHEY and CDR2 is SVGAGI. The V and J ends lost 4 bases and 5 bases, in that order; junction bases with no gene match: 2. This CDR3 spans 13 amino acids. CDR3 amino acids: CASSWTGKDTQYF. The CDR3 DNA sequence: TGTGCCAGCAGTTGGACAGGGAAAGATACGCAGTATTTT.

V usage is TRBV9 and J usage is TRBJ2-2; no definite D call. Deletions cut 3 bases from V and 0 bases from J, with 6 bases between. The CDR3 extends over 14 amino acids. From germline, CDR1 is SGDLS and CDR2 YYNGEE. The DNA of the CDR3 is TGTGCCAGCAGCGGCAGTCCGAACACCGGGGAGCTGTTTTTT. Its protein is CASSGSPNTGELFF. Full variable domain (outside the CDR3, taken from reference TRBV9 and TRBJ2-2): DSGVTQTPKHLITATGQRVTLRCSPRSGDLSVYWYQQSLDQGLQFLIQYYNGEERAKGNILERFSAQQFPDLHSELNLSSLELGDSALYFCASSGSPNTGELFFGEGSRLTVL.

The chain employs TRBV13 and TRBJ2-1; 12 bases align to TRBD2. The junction had 5 bases not matched to a gene; V was cut back by 4 bases and J by 4 bases. Germline V gives CDR1 PRHDT, CDR2 FYEKMQ (reference sequence). The CDR3 runs 16 residues. CDR3 sequence (DNA): TGTGCCAGCAGCTCCCGGGGGACTAGCGGGTACAATGAGCAGTTCTTC. Translation: CASSSRGTSGYNEQFF. Full variable domain (outside the CDR3, taken from reference TRBV13 and TRBJ2-1): AAGVIQSPRHLIKEKRETATLKCYPIPRHDTVYWYQQGPGQDPQFLISFYEKMQSDKGSIPDRFSAQQFSDYHSELNMSSLELGDSALYFCASSSRGTSGYNEQFFGPGTRLTVL.

The chain joins TRBV21-1 to TRBJ2-1; the table's D gene call, TRBD2, was not cross checked with the DNA. TRBV21-1 is a documented pseudogene. This CDR3 region has 14 residues. The CDR3 spells CASSVAGERNEQFF. CDR3 sequence (DNA): TGTGCCAGCAGCGTCGCGGGAGAAAGGAATGAGCAGTTCTTC.

The rearrangement uses TRBV19 and TRBJ1-5, with TRBD1 matching 7 bases. With V trimmed by 0 bases and J by 0 bases, 2 bases remained unmatched. CDR3 length: 16 residues. From germline, CDR1 is LNHDA and CDR2 SQIVND (reference sequence). CDR3 protein: CASSIEGQNSNQPQHF. CDR3 in DNA: TGTGCCAGTAGTATAGAGGGACAGAATAGCAATCAGCCCCAGCATTTT.

This chain links TRBV10-3 with TRBJ2-2; TRBD1 matches at 8 bases. With 8 bases clipped from V and 4 bases from J, the junction kept 15 bases outside the gene matches. CDR1 and CDR2 (germline): ENHRY, SYGVKD. The CDR3 totals 17 residues. The CDR3 DNA reads as TGTGCCATCTCTCTGAAGGACAGGGTTAAATCCACCGGGGAGCTGTTTTTT. Its translation: CAISLKDRVKSTGELFF.

The rearrangement links TRBV28 to TRBJ1-4; possibly TRBD1 for D (5 bases). Germline V gene lookup returns CDR1 MDHEN and CDR2 SYDVKM. Trimming removed 3 bases from V and 11 bases from J, with 10 bases in between. This CDR3 spans 12 amino acids. CDR3 in amino acids: CASSFGQTKLFF. CDR3 nucleotides: TGTGCCAGCAGTTTCGGACAAACTAAACTGTTTTTT.

The rearrangement links TRBV19 to TRBJ2-7, with a tentative D call TRBD2 (5 bases). V lost 0 bases, J lost 12 bases, and 12 bases lay in between. This CDR3 has 12 residues. In germline, CDR1 is LNHDA, CDR2 SQIVND (reference sequence). CDR3 residues: CASSIEAGGLYF. Written as DNA, the CDR3 is TGTGCCAGTAGTATAGAGGCAGGAGGTTTGTACTTC.

The CDR3: CASSTGQAQETQYF. The CDR3 DNA sequence: TGCGCCAGCAGCACAGGACAGGCTCAAGAGACCCAGTACTTC. The rearrangement joins TRBV5-1 to TRBJ2-5, with 7 bases lining up with TRBD1. The length of the CDR3 is 14 residues. Per germline, CDR1 SGHRS and CDR2 YFSETQ. Unmatched junction bases numbered 5, after V lost 4 bases and J lost 2 bases.

V usage is TRBV19 and J usage is TRBJ2-6; D possibly corresponds to TRBD1 (6 bases). Trimming took 10 bases from V and 3 from J, leaving 19 bases between them. Germline loops: CDR1 LNHDA, CDR2 SQIVND (reference sequence). This CDR3 is built from 16 residues. This chain's CDR3 is CATTSGAMGGANVLTF. CDR3 bases: TGTGCCACAACCTCAGGGGCCATGGGTGGGGCCAACGTCCTGACTTTC.

The rearrangement links TRBV5-1 to TRBJ1-4; 10 nucleotides line up with TRBD1. The J segment lost 3 bases and the V segment lost 0 bases, leaving 5 bases of the junction unmatched. Germline V gives CDR1 SGHRS, CDR2 YFSETQ. CDR3 length: 17 amino acids. CDR3 protein: CASSLGQGAGSNEKLFF. CDR3 nucleotide sequence: TGCGCCAGCAGCTTGGGACAGGGGGCCGGGTCTAATGAAAAACTGTTTTTT.

The chain carries TRBV27 and TRBJ2-3, with 11 bases matching TRBD1. Trimming removed 5 bases from V and 0 bases from J; junction bases left unmatched: 19. The CDR3 runs to 21 residues. Germline CDR1 MNHEY, CDR2 SMNVEV (reference sequence). The CDR3 sequence: CASSPHPGQGGVASSTDTQYF. In nucleotides, the CDR3 is TGTGCCAGCAGTCCCCATCCGGGACAGGGGGGAGTAGCGTCTAGCACAGATACGCAGTATTTT.

The CDR3 reads CASSLGLANEQFF. Written as DNA, the CDR3 is TGTGCCAGCAGCTTGGGACTAGCGAATGAGCAGTTCTTC. The chain joins TRBV7-2 to TRBJ2-1; 10 bases map to TRBD2. Trimming at V came to 3 bases and at J to 7 bases, leaving 0 bases not matched to a gene. Germline assignment: CDR1 SGHTA and CDR2 FQGNSA. The CDR3 is 13 amino acids.

This clone was seen only a few times. CDR3 residues: CASSLGAHEQYF. The CDR3 coding sequence is TGCGCCAGCAGCTTGGGGGCTCACGAGCAGTACTTC. V usage is TRBV5-1 and J usage is TRBJ2-7; D not resolved. The CDR3 covers 12 residues. Germline assignment: CDR1 SGHRS and CDR2 YFSETQ. Between the trimmed V and J ends, which lost 0 bases and 5 bases, there was a span of 6 bases.

This clone was observed a single time. V is TRBV21-1 and J is TRBJ2-5; the table's D call, TRBD2, was not checked against the DNA. TRBV21-1 is deemed a pseudogene. The CDR3 has 13 residues. CDR3 sequence: CASREGAGETQYF. The CDR3 DNA follows: TGTGCCAGCCGGGAGGGGGCAGGAGAGACCCAGTACTTC.

The genes are TRBV5-1 and TRBJ2-1, with 9 bases identical to TRBD1. Germline assignment: CDR1 SGHRS and CDR2 YFSETQ. CDR3 length: 15 residues. Trimming at V came to 0 bases and at J to 7 bases, leaving 5 bases not matched to a gene. The CDR3 DNA follows: TGCGCCAGCAGCTTGGCACAGGGGGCAGGGAATGAGCAGTTCTTC. Protein: CASSLAQGAGNEQFF.

In its sample, this clone was seen a few times. J is TRBJ1-1 and V is TRBV25-1; maybe TRBD1 (6 bases). V lost 10 bases to trimming and J lost 2 bases, with 11 bases between them. This CDR3 is built from 12 residues. From germline, CDR1 is MGHDK and CDR2 SYGVNS. In DNA, the CDR3 is TGTGCCACCAGGGACACTAACACTGAAGCTTTCTTT. Its protein product is CATRDTNTEAFF.

This sequence joins TRBV27 and TRBJ1-2, with no clear D. Germline-derived CDR1 and CDR2 are MNHEY and SMNVEV (reference sequence). The CDR3 runs 15 residues. V was shortened by 3 bases and J by 12 bases, with 23 bases between the two germline ends. CDR3 nucleotides: TGTGCCAGCAGTTTCTCCGCCGAGGTAGCCGTCGAGCACACCTTC. Amino acids: CASSFSAEVAVEHTF.

J is TRBJ1-4 and V is TRBV7-9; TRBD1 matches 8 bases. The CDR3 sequence is 18 residues long. Germline values: CDR1 SEHNR, CDR2 FQNEAQ (reference sequence). The J segment lost 0 bases and the V segment lost 5 bases, leaving 11 bases of the junction unmatched. This CDR3 is CASSARTGQVATNEKLFF. CDR3 nucleotide sequence: TGTGCCAGCAGCGCCCGGACGGGACAGGTTGCAACTAATGAAAAACTGTTTTTT.

The table lists this clone with a few counts. One junction end does not reproduce the germline sequence, and a read error may be involved. The chain couples TRBV7-7 to TRBJ2-3; 7 bases match TRBD2. This CDR3 comprises 15 residues. Germline V CDR1 and CDR2: SSHAT, FNYEAQ (reference sequence). The CDR3 here is CASSPLSGNSDTQYF. DNA of the CDR3: TGTGCTAGCAGCCCGCTAAGCGGGAATTCAGATACGCAGTATTTT.

V usage is TRBV7-6 and J usage is TRBJ1-1; 7 bases match TRBD1. The V segment lost 5 bases and the J segment 0 bases; nucleotides outside the gene matches: 6. Germline CDR1 is SGHVS and CDR2 is FNYEAQ. This CDR3 has 15 residues. The CDR3 region is CASSASGQVNTEAFF. The CDR3 coding sequence is TGTGCCAGCAGCGCGTCAGGACAGGTGAACACTGAAGCTTTCTTT.

The chain carries TRBV28 and TRBJ2-3; D uncertain. This CDR3 region has 16 residues. The V and J ends lost 3 bases and 4 bases respectively, with 17 bases between them. The V gene's germline CDR1 is MDHEN and CDR2 SYDVKM. The CDR3 bases are TGTGCCAGCAGTTTGTTCAGAGTGCTAGTTCCAGATACGCAGTATTTT. Translation: CASSLFRVLVPDTQYF.

This chain uses TRBV2 with TRBJ1-5; D ambiguous. V was clipped by 3 bases and J by 1 base, with 13 bases between them. The germline CDR1 and CDR2 sequences are SNHLY and FYNNEI. The CDR3 runs 16 residues. The DNA for the CDR3 is TGTGCCAGCAGTGAGGAGAGTTTTAGGAGCAATCAGCCCCAGCATTTT. Amino acids: CASSEESFRSNQPQHF.

This clone was picked up one time. The chain carries TRBV5-6 and TRBJ2-1; D possibly corresponds to TRBD2 (6 bases). Germline V gene sequence: CDR1 SGHDT, CDR2 YYEEEE. V was shortened by 0 bases and J by 8 bases, with 12 bases between the two germline ends. The CDR3 has 14 amino acids. CDR3 amino acids: CASSLVGSGDEQFF. As DNA, the CDR3 is TGTGCCAGCAGCTTGGTCGGGAGTGGAGATGAGCAGTTCTTC.

The V call is TRBV5-1, the J call TRBJ2-7, with TRBD2 matching over 12 bases. The J segment lost 7 bases and the V segment lost 0 bases, leaving 5 bases of the junction unmatched. CDR1 SGHRS and CDR2 YFSETQ come from the germline V gene. The CDR3 runs to 15 residues. The CDR3 DNA sequence: TGCGCCAGCAGCTTGGAAGGCCTAGCGGGAGGGGAGCAGTACTTC. It specifies CASSLEGLAGGEQYF.